The 24 T cell receptor beta chains below come from one sample, sequenced in a study of spatial heterogeneity in lung cancer. TCRdb called the 5' RACE reads again in MiXCR, with one record for every CDR3 protein. This repertoire shows under 150,000 distinct CDR3 sequences, roughly 10% found once; its top ten account for 24%. Time point given: blood at routine non-recurrence follow-up after resection. The input for sequencing was PBMCs, taken at follow-up. These receptors were collected from a female donor with early-stage non-small cell lung cancer.

The CDR3 nucleotides are TGTGCCAGCCACAGCTTGGGGCGACAAGAGACCCAGTACTTC. Its translation: CASHSLGRQETQYF. The chain links TRBV7-9 to TRBJ2-5, with D possibly being TRBD1 (5 bases). The germline gives CDR1 SEHNR, CDR2 FQNEAQ (reference sequence). The ends were cut back, 8 bases at V and 2 bases at J, with 15 bases in the middle. The CDR3 has 14 residues.

This clonotype was counted between two and nine times. The chain couples TRBV20-1 to TRBJ2-7; D remains ambiguous. V lost 0 bases, J lost 1 base, and 10 bases lay in between. The CDR3 covers 14 residues. Germline V gene sequence: CDR1 DFQATT, CDR2 SNEGSKA (reference sequence). In DNA, the CDR3 is TGCAGTGCTAGAGATCTAAGGCGGTCCTACGAGCAGTACGTC. Protein product: CSARDLRRSYEQYV.

This clonotype was detected only a few times. This chain connects TRBV18 to TRBJ2-2; tentatively, D is TRBD2 (6 bases). V was clipped by 1 base and J by 5 bases, with 14 bases between them. The CDR3 contains 16 residues. Germline CDR1 KGHSH, CDR2 LQKENI. The CDR3: CASSPLRLVNTGELFF. The CDR3, as DNA: TGTGCCAGCTCACCACTGAGACTAGTCAATACCGGGGAGCTGTTTTTT.

This clonotype appeared a few times. CDR3 region: CATSSSRGGEQFF. The CDR3 DNA reads TGTGCCACCAGCAGCTCGAGGGGGGGTGAGCAGTTCTTC. The chain couples TRBV15 to TRBJ2-1; D is possibly TRBD2 (7 bases). Germline CDR1 LNHNV, CDR2 YYDKDF (reference sequence). V was clipped by 3 bases and J by 9 bases, with 12 bases between them. The CDR3 runs 13 residues. Together with reference TRBV15 and TRBJ2-1, the CDR3 gives the full variable domain: DAMVIQNPRYQVTQFGKPVTLSCSQTLNHNVMYWYQQKSSQAPKLLFHYYDKDFNNEADTPDNFQSRRPNTSFCFLDIRSPGLGDTAMYLCATSSSRGGEQFFGPGTRLTVL.

In its sample, this clonotype was seen a few times. The CDR3 bases are TGTGCCAGCAGGACTAGCGGGAGGGCCAATGAGCAGTTCTTC. Translation: CASRTSGRANEQFF. The chain has TRBV14 and TRBJ2-1; TRBD2 aligns across 14 bases. V trimming: 6 bases; J trimming: 6 bases; junction bases outside the gene matches: 1. The CDR3 covers 14 residues. Germline CDR1 reads SGHDN; CDR2 reads FVKESK.

V and J are TRBV4-3 and TRBJ2-3; 12 nucleotides align to TRBD2. The germline V gene encodes CDR1 LGHNA and CDR2 YSLEER. The CDR3 is made up of 18 amino acids. V shed 0 bases and J 3 bases; nucleotides not matched to a gene: 7. As DNA, the CDR3 is TGCGCCAGCAGCCAAGATGCGACTAGCGGGAGTTTGACAGATACGCAGTATTTT. It translates to CASSQDATSGSLTDTQYF.

The chain employs TRBV10-3 and TRBJ1-2; D uncertain. From germline, CDR1 is ENHRY and CDR2 SYGVKD. CDR3 length: 13 amino acids. The V end was cut by 10 bases, the J end by 2 bases, with 14 bases between. CDR3: CANSEDQNYGYTF. As DNA, the CDR3 is TGTGCCAATTCAGAGGACCAGAACTATGGCTACACCTTC.

This clonotype came up a few times. This chain joins TRBV18 and TRBJ2-7; either TRBD1 or TRBD2 may fit D (5 bases each). Trimming took 3 bases from V and 5 from J, leaving 20 bases between them. CDR1 KGHSH and CDR2 LQKENI come from the germline V gene. The CDR3 totals 16 residues. CDR3 sequence: CASSPFQMGRSDEQYF. In DNA, the CDR3 is TGTGCCAGCTCACCTTTTCAAATGGGACGCTCAGACGAGCAGTACTTC.

The gene calls are TRBV11-3 and TRBJ2-3; D unresolved. CDR1 and CDR2 from the germline V gene are SGHNT and YENEEA. The CDR3 is 16 residues long. The V end lost 1 base, the J end lost 3 bases, and 14 bases lay between the germline ends. This CDR3 reads CASSLARVTSTDTQYF. The CDR3 DNA reads TGTGCCAGCAGCTTAGCTCGGGTAACCTCGACAGATACGCAGTATTTT.

The chain couples TRBV29-1 to TRBJ2-7; TRBD2 is a possible D gene (6 bases). The CDR3 is made up of 13 amino acids. The ends were cut back, 4 bases at V and 6 bases at J, with 16 bases in the middle. CDR1 is SQVTM, CDR2 ANQGSEA, per germline. Here the CDR3 reads CSVAAGPNREQYV. CDR3 in DNA: TGCAGCGTTGCGGCGGGACCCAACCGCGAGCAGTACGTC.

The V call is TRBV2, the J call TRBJ2-7, with D tentatively TRBD1 (5 bases). The CDR3 loop spans 12 amino acids. CDR1 and CDR2 from the germline V gene are SNHLY and FYNNEI. V was shortened by 4 bases and J by 3 bases, with 7 bases between the two germline ends. CDR3 coding DNA: TGTGCCAGCAGTGCAGGGCGCTACGAGCAGTACTTC. This translates into CASSAGRYEQYF.

This clonotype was detected many times. CDR3 nucleotide sequence: TGCGCCAGCAGCTTGGCCGGGTACGGGAACACCGGGGAGCTGTTTTTT. It translates to CASSLAGYGNTGELFF. The V and J genes are TRBV5-1 and TRBJ2-2; D gene unclear. The germline gives CDR1 SGHRS, CDR2 YFSETQ. The CDR3 covers 16 residues. The V end lost 0 bases, the J end lost 1 base, and 10 bases lay between the germline ends.

This clonotype occurred many times. The V gene is TRBV5-1, the J gene TRBJ1-6; D unresolved. Germline V lookup: CDR1 SGHRS, CDR2 YFSETQ. The V gene lost 5 bases and the J gene lost 6 bases, with 6 bases spanning the gap. This CDR3 is built from 12 residues. The CDR3 DNA reads as TGCGCCAGCAGAGAATCTAATTCACCCCTCCACTTT. Its translation is CASRESNSPLHF.

In its sample, this clonotype was seen many times. The V call is TRBV3-1, the J call TRBJ2-1; 9 nucleotides line up with TRBD2. The J segment lost 9 bases and the V segment lost 8 bases, leaving 14 bases of the junction unmatched. The germline CDR1 and CDR2 sequences are LGHDT and YNNKEL (reference sequence). The CDR3 consists of 15 residues. DNA of the CDR3: TGTGCCAGCCAATTTAGCGGGAGAAGTTTCAGTGAGCAGTTCTTC. Residues: CASQFSGRSFSEQFF.

The table lists this clonotype with a few counts. This chain connects TRBV29-1 to TRBJ2-3, with 8 bases aligning to TRBD2. The germline V gene encodes CDR1 SQVTM and CDR2 ANQGSEA. This CDR3 has 14 amino acids. V dropped 7 bases and J dropped 0; count of bases not matched to a gene: 6. CDR3: CSGGGRTSTDTQYF. DNA of the CDR3: TGCAGCGGGGGCGGGAGGACTAGCACAGATACGCAGTATTTT.

J is TRBJ1-5 and V is TRBV9; 7 nucleotides align to TRBD1. Losses at the gene ends were 4 bases for V and 5 bases for J; bases not matched to a gene: 6. The CDR3 has 14 amino acids. CDR1 and CDR2 from the germline V gene are SGDLS and YYNGEE. CDR3 residues: CASSQGQRYQPQHF. CDR3 sequence (DNA): TGTGCCAGCAGCCAGGGACAGCGTTATCAGCCCCAGCATTTT.

The chain recombines TRBV12-3 or TRBV12-4 with TRBJ1-1, with 8 bases that match TRBD1. The junction had 7 bases not matched to a gene; V was cut back by 5 bases and J by 5 bases. This CDR3 has 14 amino acids. CDR3 in amino acids: CASSRRQGRTEAFF. The CDR3 nucleotides read TGTGCCAGCAGTCGGAGACAGGGGAGGACTGAAGCTTTCTTT.

The sample holds a few counts of this clonotype. The gene calls are TRBV4-2 and TRBJ2-4; unclear D gene. This CDR3 has 17 amino acids. Trimming removed 4 bases at V and 3 bases at J, with 19 bases between. Germline assignment: CDR1 LGHNA and CDR2 YNFKEQ. CDR3 region: CASSLGGGSKDKNIQYF. The CDR3 bases are TGTGCCAGCAGCCTGGGCGGTGGCTCCAAGGACAAAAACATTCAGTACTTC.

The DNA of the CDR3 is TGTGCCAGCAGAAAACAGGGAAGTTCTAATGAAAAACTGTTTTTT. Protein: CASRKQGSSNEKLFF. The chain recombines TRBV2 with TRBJ1-4; TRBD1 is a possible D gene (6 bases). Germline V gene sequence: CDR1 SNHLY, CDR2 FYNNEI. This CDR3 has 15 amino acids. Trimming pared 6 bases from V and 3 bases from J, leaving 14 bases between.

The chain couples TRBV30 to TRBJ1-1; 8 bases agree with TRBD1. CDR3 length: 13 residues. V dropped 6 bases and J dropped 4; count of bases not matched to a gene: 7. The V gene's germline CDR1 is GTSNPN and CDR2 SVGIG (reference sequence). The CDR3 DNA follows: TGTGCCTGTGGGCAGGGGGCGGTCACTGAAGCTTTCTTT. Encoded protein: CACGQGAVTEAFF.

The chain employs TRBV5-1 and TRBJ2-5, with D perhaps matching TRBD1 or TRBD2 (6 bases each). Germline CDR1 SGHRS, CDR2 YFSETQ. V was trimmed by 4 bases and J by 2 bases, leaving 15 bases between them. The CDR3 contains 15 residues. Here the CDR3 reads CASSRDGGPQETQYF. CDR3 DNA: TGCGCCAGCAGCCGGGATGGGGGGCCTCAAGAGACCCAGTACTTC.

The sample holds one count of this clonotype. This CDR3 is CAIGTAINEKLFF. The DNA for the CDR3 is TGTGCCATCGGAACAGCGATTAATGAAAAACTGTTTTTT. The chain has TRBV10-3 and TRBJ1-4; D ambiguous. Germline V gene sequence: CDR1 ENHRY, CDR2 SYGVKD. The CDR3 runs 13 residues. V lost 8 bases, J lost 4 bases, and 11 bases lay in between.

This clonotype was counted at least ten times. V gene TRBV6-2 or TRBV6-3 combines with J gene TRBJ2-1; 11 nucleotides line up with TRBD2. CDR3 length: 15 residues. The ends lost 6 bases at V and 7 bases at J; junction bases unmatched: 8. Looked up from germline, CDR1 is MNHEY and CDR2 is SVGEGT. The CDR3 DNA reads as TGTGCCAGCAGATTTACTAGCGGGAGCTTTAATGAGCAGTTCTTC. This encodes CASRFTSGSFNEQFF.

This chain uses TRBV30 with TRBJ2-2; 8 nucleotides line up with TRBD2. After removal of 3 bases from V and 0 bases from J, the junction contained 6 bases not matched to a gene. CDR1 is GTSNPN, CDR2 SVGIG, per germline (reference sequence). CDR3 length: 16 residues. CDR3 region: CAWSRLGLANTGELFF. CDR3 coding DNA: TGTGCCTGGAGCAGGTTGGGACTAGCGAACACCGGGGAGCTGTTTTTT.